Detailed here is one TCR beta chain. Its cognate antigen is unknown. One end of the junction varies from germline; a read error may be responsible. The tissue used was unsorted bulk material of roughly 17-31 mg. RNA and DNA were co-extracted from it with the AllPrep DNA/RNA mini kit. These patients lived with chronic HBV infection and had never been treated. Starting material of 400 to 600 ng total RNA yielded TCR beta cDNA via a constant-region primer. Nested multiplex PCR, run for three rounds with slightly modified ARM-PCR, yielded TCR beta libraries. The first two PCR rounds used TRBV1-TRBV30 forward primers with a C-beta reverse primer, about 10 cycles each. One entry per CDR3 protein results from TCRdb running MiXCR on the multiplex PCR reads. The sample carries 40,000 to 55,000 distinct CDR3 sequences, approximately 80% recorded once. The sample comes from a study of tumor-infiltrating lymphocytes in primary liver carcinoma. Study-level points and caveats: Compared with blood, tumor repertoires held significantly more in their top 250 clones.

The V gene's germline CDR1 is MDHEN and CDR2 SYDVKM. The CDR3 consists of 14 residues. Material: liver tumor tissue from sampling region 5. Described subset: tumor region T5, tumor centre. The sequence was obtained from a man aged 40-49 years with primary liver carcinoma and hepatitis B virus infection. The rearrangement links TRBV28 to TRBJ1-5; tentatively, D is TRBD1 (6 bases). This CDR3 is CASRPGDSNLPQHF. The CDR3 DNA sequence: TGTGCCAGCAGGCCAGGGGATAGCAATCTGCCCCAGCATTTT.